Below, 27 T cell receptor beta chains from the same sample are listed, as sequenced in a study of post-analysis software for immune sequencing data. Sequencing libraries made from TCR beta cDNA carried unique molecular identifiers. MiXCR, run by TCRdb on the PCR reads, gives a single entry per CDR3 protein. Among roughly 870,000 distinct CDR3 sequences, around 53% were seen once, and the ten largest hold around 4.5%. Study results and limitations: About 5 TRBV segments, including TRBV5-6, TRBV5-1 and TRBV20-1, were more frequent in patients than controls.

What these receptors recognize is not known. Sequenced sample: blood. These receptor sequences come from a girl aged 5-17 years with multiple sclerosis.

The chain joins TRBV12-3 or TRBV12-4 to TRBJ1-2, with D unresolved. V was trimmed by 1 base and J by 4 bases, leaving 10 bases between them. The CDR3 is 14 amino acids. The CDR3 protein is CASSLVGKGYGYTF. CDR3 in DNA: TGTGCCAGCAGTTTAGTCGGAAAGGGCTATGGCTACACCTTC.

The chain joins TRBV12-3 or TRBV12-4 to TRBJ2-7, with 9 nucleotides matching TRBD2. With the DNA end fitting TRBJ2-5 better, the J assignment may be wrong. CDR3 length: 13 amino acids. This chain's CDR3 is CASSTAGGKTQYF. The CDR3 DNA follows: TGTGCCAGCAGTACAGCGGGAGGAAAGACCCAGTACTTC.

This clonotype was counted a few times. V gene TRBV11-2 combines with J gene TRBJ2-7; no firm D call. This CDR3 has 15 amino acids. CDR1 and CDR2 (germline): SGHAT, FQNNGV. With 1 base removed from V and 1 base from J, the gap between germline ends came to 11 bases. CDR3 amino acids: CASSLVRTVSYEQYF. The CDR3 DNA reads TGTGCCAGCAGCTTAGTGAGGACGGTATCCTACGAGCAGTACTTC.

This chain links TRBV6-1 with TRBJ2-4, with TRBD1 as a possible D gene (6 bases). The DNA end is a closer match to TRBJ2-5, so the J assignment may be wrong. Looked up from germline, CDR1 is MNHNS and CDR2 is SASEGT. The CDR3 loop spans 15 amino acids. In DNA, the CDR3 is TGTGCCAGCAGTTCCCCTACAGGGTCGGAGGAGACCCAGTACTTC. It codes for CASSSPTGSEETQYF.

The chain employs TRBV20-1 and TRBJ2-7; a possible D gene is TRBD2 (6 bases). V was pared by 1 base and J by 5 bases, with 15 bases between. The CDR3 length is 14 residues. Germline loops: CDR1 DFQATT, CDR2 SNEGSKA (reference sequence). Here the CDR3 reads CSARGVGGVHEQYF. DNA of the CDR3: TGCAGTGCTAGAGGGGTGGGAGGAGTCCACGAGCAGTACTTC.

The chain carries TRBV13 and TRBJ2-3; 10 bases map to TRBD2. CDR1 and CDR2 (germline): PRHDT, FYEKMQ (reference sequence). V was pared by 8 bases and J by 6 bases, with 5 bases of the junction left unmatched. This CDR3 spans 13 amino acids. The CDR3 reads CASGLAADDTQYF. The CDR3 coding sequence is TGTGCCAGCGGACTAGCGGCTGATGATACGCAGTATTTT.

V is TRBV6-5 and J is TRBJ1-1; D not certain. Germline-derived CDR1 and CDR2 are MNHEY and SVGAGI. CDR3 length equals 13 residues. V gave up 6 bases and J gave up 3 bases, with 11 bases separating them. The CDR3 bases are TGTGCCAGCAGCCGCACAGCCTACACTGAAGCTTTCTTT. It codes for CASSRTAYTEAFF.

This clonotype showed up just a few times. CDR3 nucleotide sequence: TGCGCCAGCAGCTGGGGGACTAGCGTCTACGAGCAGTACTTC. It translates to CASSWGTSVYEQYF. The gene calls are TRBV5-1 and TRBJ2-7; TRBD2 agrees at 10 bases. V was clipped by 3 bases and J by 3 bases; unmatched bases: 3. Germline V gene sequence: CDR1 SGHRS, CDR2 YFSETQ. This CDR3 is 14 amino acids long.

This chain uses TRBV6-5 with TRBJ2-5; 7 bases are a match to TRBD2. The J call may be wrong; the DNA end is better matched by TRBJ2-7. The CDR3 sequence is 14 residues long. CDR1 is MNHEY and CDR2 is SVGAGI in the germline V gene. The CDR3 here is CASRPPAGRGEQYF. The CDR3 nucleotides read TGTGCCAGCAGACCTCCAGCGGGAAGGGGCGAGCAGTACTTC.

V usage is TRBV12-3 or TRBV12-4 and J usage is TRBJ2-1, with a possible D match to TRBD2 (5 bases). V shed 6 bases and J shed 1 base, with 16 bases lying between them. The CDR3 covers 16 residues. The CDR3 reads CASSTLAHRSYNEQFF. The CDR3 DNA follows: TGTGCCAGCAGCACATTAGCGCACCGTTCCTACAATGAGCAGTTCTTC.

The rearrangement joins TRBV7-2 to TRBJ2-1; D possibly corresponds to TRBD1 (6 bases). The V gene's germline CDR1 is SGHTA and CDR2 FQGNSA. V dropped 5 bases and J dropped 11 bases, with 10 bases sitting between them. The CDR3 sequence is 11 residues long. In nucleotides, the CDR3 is TGTGCCAGCAGCCCCGGGACACAGCAGTTCTTC. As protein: CASSPGTQQFF.

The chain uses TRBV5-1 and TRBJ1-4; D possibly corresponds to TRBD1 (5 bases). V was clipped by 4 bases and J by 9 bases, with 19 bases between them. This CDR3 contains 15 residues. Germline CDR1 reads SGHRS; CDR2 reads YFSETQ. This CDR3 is CASSPGQQAGQKLFF. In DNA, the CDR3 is TGCGCCAGCAGCCCTGGACAACAGGCGGGACAAAAACTGTTTTTT.

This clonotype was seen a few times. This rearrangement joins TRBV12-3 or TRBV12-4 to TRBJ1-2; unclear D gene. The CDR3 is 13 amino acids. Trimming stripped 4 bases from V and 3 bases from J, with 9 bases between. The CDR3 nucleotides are TGTGCCAGCAGTTCGAGATCGGACTATGGCTACACCTTC. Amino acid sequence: CASSSRSDYGYTF.

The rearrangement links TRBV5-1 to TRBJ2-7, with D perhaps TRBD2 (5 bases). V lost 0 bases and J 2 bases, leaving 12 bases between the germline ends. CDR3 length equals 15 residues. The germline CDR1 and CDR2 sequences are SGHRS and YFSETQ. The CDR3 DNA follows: TGCGCCAGCAGCTTGGCGGCTAGCTTGGCCTACGAGCAGTACTTC. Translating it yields CASSLAASLAYEQYF. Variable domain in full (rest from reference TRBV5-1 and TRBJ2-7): KAGVTQTPRYLIKTRGQQVTLSCSPISGHRSVSWYQQTPGQGLQFLFEYFSETQRNKGNFPGRFSGRQFSNSRSEMNVSTLELGDSALYLCASSLAASLAYEQYFGPGTRLTVT.

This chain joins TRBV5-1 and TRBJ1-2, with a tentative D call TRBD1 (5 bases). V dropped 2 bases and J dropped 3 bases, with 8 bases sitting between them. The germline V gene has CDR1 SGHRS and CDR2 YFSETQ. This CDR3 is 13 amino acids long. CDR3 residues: CASSFSGDYGYTF. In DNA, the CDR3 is TGCGCCAGCAGCTTCTCGGGGGACTATGGCTACACCTTC.

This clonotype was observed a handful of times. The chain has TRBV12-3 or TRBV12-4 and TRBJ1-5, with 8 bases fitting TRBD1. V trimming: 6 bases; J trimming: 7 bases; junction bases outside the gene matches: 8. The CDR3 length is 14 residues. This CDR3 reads CASSPNRGGQPQHF. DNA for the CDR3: TGTGCCAGCAGCCCTAACAGGGGGGGACAGCCCCAGCATTTT.

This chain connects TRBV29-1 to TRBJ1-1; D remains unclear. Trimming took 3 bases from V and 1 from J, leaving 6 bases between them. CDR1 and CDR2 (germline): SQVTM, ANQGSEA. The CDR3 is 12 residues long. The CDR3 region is CSVDRRNTEAFF. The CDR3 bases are TGCAGCGTTGATCGTCGGAACACTGAAGCTTTCTTT.

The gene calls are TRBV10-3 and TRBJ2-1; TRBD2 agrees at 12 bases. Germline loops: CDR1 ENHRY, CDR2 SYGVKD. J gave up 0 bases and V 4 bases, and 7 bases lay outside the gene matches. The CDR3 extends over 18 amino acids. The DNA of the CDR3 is TGTGCCATCAGTGGACTAGCGGGAGAGGGGAGCTCCTACAATGAGCAGTTCTTC. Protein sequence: CAISGLAGEGSSYNEQFF.

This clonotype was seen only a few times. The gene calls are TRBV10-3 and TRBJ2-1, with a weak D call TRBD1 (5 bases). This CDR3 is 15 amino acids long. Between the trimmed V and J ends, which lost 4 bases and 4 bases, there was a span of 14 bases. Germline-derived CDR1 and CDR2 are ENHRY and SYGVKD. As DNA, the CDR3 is TGTGCCATCAGTGTTCCCAAGGGGATATACAATGAGCAGTTCTTC. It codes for CAISVPKGIYNEQFF.

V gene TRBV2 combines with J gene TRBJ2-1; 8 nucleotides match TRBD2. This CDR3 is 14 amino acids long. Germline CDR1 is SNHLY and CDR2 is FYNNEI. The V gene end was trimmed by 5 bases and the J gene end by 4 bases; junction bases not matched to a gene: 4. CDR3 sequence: CASSKGLVYNEQFF. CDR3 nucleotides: TGTGCCAGCAGTAAGGGACTAGTATACAATGAGCAGTTCTTC.

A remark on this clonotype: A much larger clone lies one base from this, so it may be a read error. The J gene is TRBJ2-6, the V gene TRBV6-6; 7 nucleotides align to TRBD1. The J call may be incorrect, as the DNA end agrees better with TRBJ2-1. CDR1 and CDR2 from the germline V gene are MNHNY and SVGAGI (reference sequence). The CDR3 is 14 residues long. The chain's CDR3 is CASSLDRVYNEQFF. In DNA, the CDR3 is TGTGCCAGCAGCCTCGACAGGGTCTACAATGAGCAGTTCTTC.

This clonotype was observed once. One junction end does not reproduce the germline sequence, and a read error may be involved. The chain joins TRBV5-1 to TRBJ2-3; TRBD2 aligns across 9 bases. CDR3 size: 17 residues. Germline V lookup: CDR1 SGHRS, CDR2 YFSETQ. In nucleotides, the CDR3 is TGCGCCAGCAGCTTCAATCAGATAGCGGGAGCCACGGGTACGCAGTGTTTT. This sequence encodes CASSFNQIAGATGTQCF.

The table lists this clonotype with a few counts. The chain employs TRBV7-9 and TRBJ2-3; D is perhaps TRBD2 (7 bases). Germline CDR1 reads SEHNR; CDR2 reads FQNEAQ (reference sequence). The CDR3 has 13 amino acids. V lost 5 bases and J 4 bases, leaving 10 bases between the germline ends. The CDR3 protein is CASSPGGPDTQYF. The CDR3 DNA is TGTGCCAGCAGCCCGGGGGGCCCAGATACGCAGTATTTT.

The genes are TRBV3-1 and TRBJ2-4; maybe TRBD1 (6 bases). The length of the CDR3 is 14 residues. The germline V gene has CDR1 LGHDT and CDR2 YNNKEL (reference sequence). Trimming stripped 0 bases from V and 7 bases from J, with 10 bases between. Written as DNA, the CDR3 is TGTGCCAGCAGCCAAGATTGGCAGGGGAACATTCAGTACTTC. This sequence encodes CASSQDWQGNIQYF.

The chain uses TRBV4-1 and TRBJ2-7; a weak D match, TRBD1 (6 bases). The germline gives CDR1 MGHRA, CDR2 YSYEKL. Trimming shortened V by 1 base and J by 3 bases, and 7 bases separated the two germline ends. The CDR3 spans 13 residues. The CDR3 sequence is CASSQGDNYEQYF. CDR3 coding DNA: TGCGCCAGCAGCCAAGGGGACAACTACGAGCAGTACTTC.

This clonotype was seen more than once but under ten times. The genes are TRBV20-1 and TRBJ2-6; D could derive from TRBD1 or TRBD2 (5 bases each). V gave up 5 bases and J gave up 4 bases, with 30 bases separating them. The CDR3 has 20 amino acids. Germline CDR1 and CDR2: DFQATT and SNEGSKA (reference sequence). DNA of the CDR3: TGCAGTGCTCCCCTGTTCGGGACGCACCGAACCGGGGCCGGGGCCAACGTCCTGACTTTC. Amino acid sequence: CSAPLFGTHRTGAGANVLTF.

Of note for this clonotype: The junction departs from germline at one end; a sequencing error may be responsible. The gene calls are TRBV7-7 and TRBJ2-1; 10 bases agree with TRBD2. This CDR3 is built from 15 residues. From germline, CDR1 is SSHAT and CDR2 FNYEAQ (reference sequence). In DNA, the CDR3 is TGTGCTAGCAGCACGGGACTAGCGAAAAACAATGAGCAGTTCTTC. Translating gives CASSTGLAKNNEQFF.